This T cell receptor beta chain was identified in a study of technical replicates of blood from a handful of donors. Assay: immunoSEQ multiplex PCR; the TCRdb copy retains only in-frame clones and omits some. Of about 90,000 clones in the sample, over 90% were seen once. V dropped 3 bases and J dropped 4 bases, with 12 bases sitting between them. The V gene's germline CDR1 is MNHNS and CDR2 SASEGT. The CDR3 has 14 residues. The sample consisted of T cells isolated from PBMCs. J is TRBJ2-5 and V is TRBV6-1; a weak D match, TRBD1 (6 bases). The clonotype was recovered from a human donor in good health. The CDR3 loop reads CASSDPGVIETQYF. For the CDR3, the DNA is TGTGCCAGCAGTGATCCAGGGGTAATAGAGACCCAGTACTTC.